This T cell receptor (beta chain) was recorded in a study of cytomegalovirus exposure and HLA in healthy donors. General study points: Some V segments, TRBV6-2 and TRBV6-3 among them, were indistinguishable and were therefore excluded. Using a false discovery rate of 0.05, a later analysis showed that approximately 16,000 TCR beta sequences were associated with HLA alleles.

This clone was observed once. What it binds is not known. In the PCR, 60 Vbeta and 13 Jbeta primers were used. The assay was immunoSEQ multiplex PCR, and TCRdb's table has in-frame clones only and misses some. Altogether 120,000 or so clones are present, 81% being singletons, with the ten largest covering approximately 4%. The CDR3 length is 18 residues. The sample was PBMCs. The chain uses TRBV21-1 and TRBJ2-5; the table's D call of TRBD1 was not tested on the DNA. TRBV21-1 is recorded as a pseudogene. The TCR comes from a man aged 18 to 35 in good health and CMV-seropositive. The CDR3 protein is CASSKDFVDRGNQETQYF. In DNA form, the CDR3 reads TGTGCCAGCAGCAAAGATTTCGTGGACAGGGGAAACCAAGAGACCCAGTACTTC.